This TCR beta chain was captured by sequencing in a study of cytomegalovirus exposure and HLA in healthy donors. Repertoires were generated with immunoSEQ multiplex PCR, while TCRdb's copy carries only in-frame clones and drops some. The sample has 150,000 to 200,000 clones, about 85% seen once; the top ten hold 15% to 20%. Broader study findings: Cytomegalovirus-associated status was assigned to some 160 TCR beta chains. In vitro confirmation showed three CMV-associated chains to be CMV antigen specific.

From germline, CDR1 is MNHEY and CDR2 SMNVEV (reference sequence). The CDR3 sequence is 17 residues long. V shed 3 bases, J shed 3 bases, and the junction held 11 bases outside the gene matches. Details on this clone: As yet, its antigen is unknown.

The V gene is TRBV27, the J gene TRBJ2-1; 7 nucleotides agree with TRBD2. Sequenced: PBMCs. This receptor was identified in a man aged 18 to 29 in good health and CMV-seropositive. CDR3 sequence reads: CASSFREGGWDYNEQFF. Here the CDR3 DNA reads TGTGCCAGCAGTTTCAGGGAGGGCGGGTGGGACTACAATGAGCAGTTCTTC.